This T cell receptor beta chain derives from a study of blood T cell repertoires in COVID-19. Germline V CDR1 and CDR2: SGHTA, FQGNSA. V was cut by 1 base and J by 4 bases, with 8 bases left in between. The CDR3 loop spans 14 amino acids. Participant-reported clinical history was the basis for cohort assignment. As processed by the authors: Estimation of nucleated cell counts was performed using reference gene primer amplification. TCRdb keeps only in-frame clones here, not all; method: immunoSEQ multiplex PCR. The DNA gave D and trimming, while V, J and clone size come from that table. The sample shows 200,000 or so clones, 88% of them seen only once.

Sequences were obtained from PBMCs or T cells enriched from blood (not recorded which). This receptor was taken from a woman aged 40 to 50 with acute COVID-19. This chain connects TRBV7-2 to TRBJ1-5; TRBD1 is a possible D gene (6 bases). The CDR3, as DNA: TGTGCCAGCAGCTTAGACAGGGCAAATCAGCCCCAGCATTTT. It codes for CASSLDRANQPQHF.